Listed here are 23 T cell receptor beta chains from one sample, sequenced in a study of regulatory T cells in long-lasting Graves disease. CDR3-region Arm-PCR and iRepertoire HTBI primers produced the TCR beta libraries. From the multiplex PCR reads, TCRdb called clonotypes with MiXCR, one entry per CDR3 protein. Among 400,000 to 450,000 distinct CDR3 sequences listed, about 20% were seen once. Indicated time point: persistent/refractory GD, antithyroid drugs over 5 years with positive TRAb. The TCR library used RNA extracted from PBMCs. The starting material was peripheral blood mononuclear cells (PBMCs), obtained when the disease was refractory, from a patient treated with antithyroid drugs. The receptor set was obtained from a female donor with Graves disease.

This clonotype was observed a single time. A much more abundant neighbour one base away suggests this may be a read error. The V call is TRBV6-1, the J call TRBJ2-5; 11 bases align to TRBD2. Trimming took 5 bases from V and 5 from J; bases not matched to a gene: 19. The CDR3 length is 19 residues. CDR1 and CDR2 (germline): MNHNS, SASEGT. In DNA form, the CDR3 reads TGTGCCAGCAGTCACGCTCCGGGACTAGCGGTCTCATGGTGGGAGACCCAGTACTTC. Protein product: CASSHAPGLAVSWWETQYF.

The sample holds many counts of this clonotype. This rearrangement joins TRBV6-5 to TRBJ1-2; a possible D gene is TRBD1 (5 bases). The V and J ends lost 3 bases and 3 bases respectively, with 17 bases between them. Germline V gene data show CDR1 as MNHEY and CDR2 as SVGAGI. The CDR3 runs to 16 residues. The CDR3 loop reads CASSYGGLTTYYGYTF. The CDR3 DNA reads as TGTGCCAGCAGTTATGGGGGTCTGACAACATACTATGGCTACACCTTC.

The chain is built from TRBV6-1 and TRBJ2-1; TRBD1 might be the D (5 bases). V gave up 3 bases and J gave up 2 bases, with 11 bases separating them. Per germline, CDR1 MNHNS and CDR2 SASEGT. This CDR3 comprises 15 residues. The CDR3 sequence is CASSEFRQTYNEQFF. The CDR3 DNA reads TGTGCCAGCAGTGAGTTTCGACAGACCTACAATGAGCAGTTCTTC.

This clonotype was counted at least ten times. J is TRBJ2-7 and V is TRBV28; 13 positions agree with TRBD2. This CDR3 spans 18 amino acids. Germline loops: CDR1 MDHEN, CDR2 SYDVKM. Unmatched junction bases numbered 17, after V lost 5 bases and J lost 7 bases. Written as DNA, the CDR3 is TGTGCCAGCAGTCCACCGGGACTAGCGGGGTTCAGCCCCAGGGAGCAGTACTTC. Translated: CASSPPGLAGFSPREQYF.

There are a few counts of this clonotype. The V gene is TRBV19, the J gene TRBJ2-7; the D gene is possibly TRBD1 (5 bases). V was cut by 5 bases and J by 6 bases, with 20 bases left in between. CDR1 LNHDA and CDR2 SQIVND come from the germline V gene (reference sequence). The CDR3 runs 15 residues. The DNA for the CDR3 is TGTGCCAGTAGTGATACCCCGGGCAGGGCTTCCGAGCAGTACTTC. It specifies CASSDTPGRASEQYF.

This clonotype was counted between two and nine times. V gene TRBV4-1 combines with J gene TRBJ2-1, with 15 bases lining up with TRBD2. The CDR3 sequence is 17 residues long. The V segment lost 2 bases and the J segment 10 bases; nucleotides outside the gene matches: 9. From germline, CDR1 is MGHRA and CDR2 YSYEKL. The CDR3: CASSQHGTSGRRGEQFF. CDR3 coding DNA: TGCGCCAGCAGCCAACACGGGACTAGCGGGAGGAGGGGAGAGCAGTTCTTC.

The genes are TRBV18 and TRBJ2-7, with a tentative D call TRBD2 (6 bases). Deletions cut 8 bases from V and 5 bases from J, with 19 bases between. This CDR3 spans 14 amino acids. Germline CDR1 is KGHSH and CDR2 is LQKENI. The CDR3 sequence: CASPRETGDNEQYF. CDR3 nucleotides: TGTGCCAGCCCACGAGAAACGGGGGATAACGAGCAGTACTTC. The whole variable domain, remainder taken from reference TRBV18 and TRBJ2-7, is NAGVMQNPRHLVRRRGQEARLRCSPMKGHSHVYWYRQLPEEGLKFMVYLQKENIIDESGMPKERFSAEFPKEGPSILRIQQVVRGDSAAYFCASPRETGDNEQYFGPGTRLTVT.

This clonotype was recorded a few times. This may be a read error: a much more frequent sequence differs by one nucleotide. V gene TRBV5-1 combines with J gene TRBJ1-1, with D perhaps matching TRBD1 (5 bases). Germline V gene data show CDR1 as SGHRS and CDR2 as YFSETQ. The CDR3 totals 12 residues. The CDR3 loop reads CARRPDRGEAFF. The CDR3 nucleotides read TGCGCCCGCAGACCTGACAGAGGTGAAGCTTTCTTT.

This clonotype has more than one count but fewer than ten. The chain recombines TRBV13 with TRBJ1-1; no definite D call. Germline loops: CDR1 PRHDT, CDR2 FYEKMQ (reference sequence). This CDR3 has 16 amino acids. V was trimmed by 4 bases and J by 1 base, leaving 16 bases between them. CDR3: CASSSEPIRSNTEAFF. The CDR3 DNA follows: TGTGCCAGCAGCTCAGAACCCATTCGCTCGAACACTGAAGCTTTCTTT.

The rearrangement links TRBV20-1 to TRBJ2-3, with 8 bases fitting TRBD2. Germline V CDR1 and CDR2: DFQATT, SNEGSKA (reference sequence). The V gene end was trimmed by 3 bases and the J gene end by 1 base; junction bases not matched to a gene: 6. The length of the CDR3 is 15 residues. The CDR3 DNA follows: TGCAGTGCTAGGACTAGCGCCAGCGGCACAGATACGCAGTATTTT. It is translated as CSARTSASGTDTQYF.

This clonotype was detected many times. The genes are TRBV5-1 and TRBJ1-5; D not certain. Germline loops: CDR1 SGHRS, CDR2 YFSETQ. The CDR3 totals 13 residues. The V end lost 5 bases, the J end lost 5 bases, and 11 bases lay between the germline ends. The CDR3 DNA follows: TGCGCCAGCAGGGCCGGGAATGATCAGCCCCAGCATTTT. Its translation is CASRAGNDQPQHF.

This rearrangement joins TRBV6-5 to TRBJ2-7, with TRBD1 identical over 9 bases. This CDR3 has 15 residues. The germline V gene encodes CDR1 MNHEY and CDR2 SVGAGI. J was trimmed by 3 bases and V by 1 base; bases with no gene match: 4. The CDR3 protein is CASSYLWGQGYEQYF. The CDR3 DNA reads TGTGCCAGCAGTTACTTATGGGGACAGGGCTACGAGCAGTACTTC.

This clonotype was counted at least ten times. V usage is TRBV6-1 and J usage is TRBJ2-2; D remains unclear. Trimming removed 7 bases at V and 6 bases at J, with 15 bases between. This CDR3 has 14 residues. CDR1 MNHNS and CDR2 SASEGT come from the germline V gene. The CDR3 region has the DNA TGTGCCAGCACCCAAAGTGGTCTGTCCGGGGAGCTGTTTTTT. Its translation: CASTQSGLSGELFF.

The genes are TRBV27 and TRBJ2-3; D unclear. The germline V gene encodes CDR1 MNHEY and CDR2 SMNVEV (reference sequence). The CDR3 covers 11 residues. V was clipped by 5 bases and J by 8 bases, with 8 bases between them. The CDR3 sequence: CASSLWGTQYF. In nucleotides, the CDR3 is TGTGCCAGCAGTCTTTGGGGTACGCAGTATTTT.

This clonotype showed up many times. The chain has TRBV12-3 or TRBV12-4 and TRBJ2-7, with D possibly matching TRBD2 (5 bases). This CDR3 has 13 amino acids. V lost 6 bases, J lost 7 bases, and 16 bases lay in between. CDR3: CASSQDRRGEQYF. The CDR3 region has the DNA TGTGCCAGCAGCCAAGACCGTCGGGGAGAGCAGTACTTC.

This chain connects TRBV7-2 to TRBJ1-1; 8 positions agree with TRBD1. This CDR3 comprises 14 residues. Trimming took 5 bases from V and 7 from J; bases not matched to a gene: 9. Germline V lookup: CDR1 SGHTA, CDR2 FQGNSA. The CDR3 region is CASSPQGARGEAFF. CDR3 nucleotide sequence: TGTGCCAGCAGCCCCCAGGGGGCGCGGGGTGAAGCTTTCTTT.

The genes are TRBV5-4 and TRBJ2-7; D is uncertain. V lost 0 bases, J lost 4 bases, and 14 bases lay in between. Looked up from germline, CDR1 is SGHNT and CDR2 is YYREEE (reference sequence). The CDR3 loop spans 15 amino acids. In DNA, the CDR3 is TGTGCCAGCAGCTTGGGGGCGGAACATGCTTACGAGCAGTACTTC. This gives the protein CASSLGAEHAYEQYF.

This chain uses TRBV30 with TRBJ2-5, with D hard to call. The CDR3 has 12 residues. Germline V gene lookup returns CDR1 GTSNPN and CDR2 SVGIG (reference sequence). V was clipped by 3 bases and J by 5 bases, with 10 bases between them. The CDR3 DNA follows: TGTGCCTGGAGGGAAATCAGGGAGACCCAGTACTTC. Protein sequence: CAWREIRETQYF.

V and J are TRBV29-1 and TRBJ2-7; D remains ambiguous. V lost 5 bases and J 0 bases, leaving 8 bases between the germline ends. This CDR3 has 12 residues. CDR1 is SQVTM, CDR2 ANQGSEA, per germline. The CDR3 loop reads CSVRYFSYEQYF. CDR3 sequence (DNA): TGCAGCGTTAGGTATTTCTCCTACGAGCAGTACTTC.

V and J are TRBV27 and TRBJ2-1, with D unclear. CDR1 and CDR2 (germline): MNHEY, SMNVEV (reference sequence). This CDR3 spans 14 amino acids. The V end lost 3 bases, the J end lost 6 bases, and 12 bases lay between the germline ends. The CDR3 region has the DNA TGTGCCAGCAGTTTCTTTGTCAGCTCCAATGAGCAGTTCTTC. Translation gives CASSFFVSSNEQFF.

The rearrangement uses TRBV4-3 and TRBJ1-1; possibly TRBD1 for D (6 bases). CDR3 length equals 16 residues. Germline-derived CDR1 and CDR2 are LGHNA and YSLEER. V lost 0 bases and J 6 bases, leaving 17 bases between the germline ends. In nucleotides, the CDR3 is TGCGCCAGCAGCCAAGATCAGGCAGGGGAGGGGGCTGAAGCTTTCTTT. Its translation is CASSQDQAGEGAEAFF.

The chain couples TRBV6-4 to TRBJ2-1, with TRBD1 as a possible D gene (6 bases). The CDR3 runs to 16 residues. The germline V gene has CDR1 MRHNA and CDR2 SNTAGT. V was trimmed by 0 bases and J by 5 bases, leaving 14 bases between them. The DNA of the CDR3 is TGTGCCAGCAGTGACTCAGGCGGGCAGGGGCACAATGAGCAGTTCTTC. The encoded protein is CASSDSGGQGHNEQFF.

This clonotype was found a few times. CDR3 sequence (DNA): TGTGCCAGCACCAGCGGAATGAATGAGCAGTTCTTC. Translation gives CASTSGMNEQFF. The chain employs TRBV28 and TRBJ2-1, with D possibly TRBD2 on 5 matching bases. Germline CDR1 MDHEN, CDR2 SYDVKM. Trimming took off 7 bases at V and 7 bases at J, with 11 bases between the two ends. The CDR3 is 12 amino acids.